The next 19 T cell receptor beta chains were all read from a single sample in a study of blood T cell repertoires in COVID-19. The repertoire was sequenced with immunoSEQ multiplex PCR; TCRdb's copy has only in-frame clones and lacks some. The sample yields 140,000 or so clones, 78% seen once. The sequenced sample consisted of peripheral blood. The source of these receptors is an older woman with acute or convalescent COVID-19.

This clone has just a few counts. The chain links TRBV24-1 to TRBJ1-5; 11 bases map to TRBD1. Germline-derived CDR1 and CDR2 are KGHDR and SFDVKD. J lost 1 base, V lost 3 bases, and 10 bases had no gene match. The CDR3 consists of 19 residues. The CDR3 spells CATSDARGQGVASNQPQHF. CDR3 sequence (DNA): TGTGCCACCAGTGATGCCCGGGGACAGGGGGTCGCGAGCAATCAGCCCCAGCATTTT.

The CDR3 DNA is TGCGCCAGCAGCGCAGGCTGGTTGGAGACCCAGTACTTC. Protein sequence: CASSAGWLETQYF. J is TRBJ2-5 and V is TRBV5-1, with unresolved D. Trimming removed 4 bases at V and 5 bases at J, with 12 bases between. Germline V gives CDR1 SGHRS, CDR2 YFSETQ. There are 13 residues in the CDR3.

There are a few counts of this clone. The V call is TRBV27, the J call TRBJ1-4; no reliable D call. The CDR3 loop spans 15 amino acids. Trimming shortened V by 0 bases and J by 8 bases, and 13 bases separated the two germline ends. Germline CDR1 reads MNHEY; CDR2 reads SMNVEV (reference sequence). CDR3 loop: CASSLSGVRHEKLFF. CDR3 nucleotides: TGTGCCAGCAGTTTATCCGGGGTCAGGCACGAAAAACTGTTTTTT. The whole variable domain, remainder taken from reference TRBV27 and TRBJ1-4, is EAQVTQNPRYLITVTGKKLTVTCSQNMNHEYMSWYRQDPGLGLRQIYYSMNVEVTDKGDVPEGYKVSRKEKRNFPLILESPSPNQTSLYFCASSLSGVRHEKLFFGSGTQLSVL.

The CDR3 nucleotides are TGTGCCAGTAGTGCTAGGCCCGCCAACCGAAATGAGCAGTTCTTC. Translation: CASSARPANRNEQFF. V and J are TRBV19 and TRBJ2-1; no definite D call. V was pared by 5 bases and J by 7 bases, with 18 bases between. The CDR3 covers 15 residues. Germline assignment: CDR1 LNHDA and CDR2 SQIVND (reference sequence).

This clone came up a few times. The chain couples TRBV30 to TRBJ1-1, with a tentative D call TRBD1 (6 bases). Trimming removed 2 bases at V and 0 bases at J, with 10 bases between. The germline V gene encodes CDR1 GTSNPN and CDR2 SVGIG (reference sequence). CDR3 length equals 14 residues. The CDR3, as DNA: TGTGCCTGGAGTCGAAGACAGGTGAACACTGAAGCTTTCTTT. Translated, it gives CAWSRRQVNTEAFF.

The genes are TRBV19 and TRBJ2-7; D is unresolved. V gave up 7 bases and J gave up 2 bases, with 15 bases separating them. CDR3 length: 14 amino acids. The V gene's germline CDR1 is LNHDA and CDR2 SQIVND (reference sequence). The CDR3 DNA follows: TGTGCCAGTACCGAACCCGGGTTTCCCTACGAGCAGTACTTC. Residues: CASTEPGFPYEQYF.

This sequence joins TRBV7-2 and TRBJ2-3, with TRBD2 as a possible D gene (5 bases). The V and J ends lost 3 bases and 4 bases respectively, with 14 bases between them. Germline V lookup: CDR1 SGHTA, CDR2 FQGNSA. The CDR3 length is 15 residues. The DNA for the CDR3 is TGTGCCAGCAGCTTTATTAGGAGGTTGGCAGATACGCAGTATTTT. It translates to CASSFIRRLADTQYF.

The chain joins TRBV14 to TRBJ2-7; 7 bases are a match to TRBD2. The V gene's germline CDR1 is SGHDN and CDR2 FVKESK. Trimming at V came to 2 bases and at J to 3 bases, leaving 4 bases not matched to a gene. The CDR3 consists of 14 residues. The CDR3 region has the DNA TGTGCCAGCAGCCAATTCGGCGGGAGCTACGAGCAGTACTTC. It is translated as CASSQFGGSYEQYF.

CDR3 in DNA: TGTGCCAGCAGTTACGCCACTAGCGGATACGAGCAGTACTTC. Its protein is CASSYATSGYEQYF. V usage is TRBV6-5 and J usage is TRBJ2-7; 8 nucleotides line up with TRBD2. Germline V gene data show CDR1 as MNHEY and CDR2 as SVGAGI. This CDR3 region has 14 residues. The V segment lost 2 bases and the J segment 4 bases; nucleotides outside the gene matches: 4.

The CDR3 here is CAWTPRLWARGEQYF. The CDR3 region has the DNA TGTGCCTGGACCCCCCGCCTTTGGGCCAGGGGCGAGCAGTACTTC. The chain combines TRBV30 with TRBJ2-7, with D perhaps matching TRBD1 (6 bases). This CDR3 has 15 residues. Germline CDR1 and CDR2: GTSNPN and SVGIG (reference sequence). V was pared by 4 bases and J by 6 bases, with 22 bases between.

The rearrangement uses TRBV6-5 and TRBJ1-1; TRBD1 aligns across 8 bases. There are 15 residues in the CDR3. CDR1 and CDR2 from the germline V gene are MNHEY and SVGAGI. J was trimmed by 4 bases and V by 6 bases; bases with no gene match: 10. The CDR3 spells CASRSGQGRTTEAFF. In DNA, the CDR3 is TGTGCCAGCAGATCCGGACAGGGACGGACCACTGAAGCTTTCTTT.

The chain is built from TRBV7-8 and TRBJ1-1; TRBD1 matches 7 bases. Per the germline V gene, CDR1 is SGHVS and CDR2 is FQNEAQ. Trimming removed 1 base from V and 3 bases from J; junction bases left unmatched: 2. The CDR3 has 14 amino acids. CDR3 protein: CASSLGQGDTEAFF. The CDR3 DNA follows: TGTGCCAGCAGCTTAGGACAGGGAGACACTGAAGCTTTCTTT.

The chain recombines TRBV27 with TRBJ2-1, with TRBD2 identical over 10 bases. This CDR3 spans 16 amino acids. Unmatched junction bases numbered 4, after V lost 1 base and J lost 4 bases. CDR1 and CDR2 from the germline V gene are MNHEY and SMNVEV (reference sequence). CDR3 sequence reads: CASSLLTSGSYNEQFF. The CDR3 coding sequence is TGTGCCAGCAGTTTATTGACTAGCGGGTCTTACAATGAGCAGTTCTTC.

The chain uses TRBV6-1 and TRBJ2-7; 7 bases line up with TRBD2. The germline CDR1 and CDR2 sequences are MNHNS and SASEGT. The CDR3 is 17 residues long. V gave up 2 bases and J gave up 3 bases; unmatched junction bases: 13. CDR3 DNA sequence: TGTGCCAGCAGTGAAAGATCCGGGGTACTAGCGAGCTACGAGCAGTACTTC. It specifies CASSERSGVLASYEQYF.

The gene calls are TRBV28 and TRBJ2-5; 9 nucleotides agree with TRBD2. V shed 3 bases and J 5 bases; nucleotides not matched to a gene: 4. From germline, CDR1 is MDHEN and CDR2 SYDVKM. The CDR3 has 14 residues. CDR3: CASSFWREGETQYF. In DNA, the CDR3 is TGTGCCAGCAGTTTCTGGCGGGAGGGGGAGACCCAGTACTTC.

This chain uses TRBV5-1 with TRBJ2-2; TRBD2 might be the D (6 bases). Germline assignment: CDR1 SGHRS and CDR2 YFSETQ. V dropped 6 bases and J dropped 3 bases, with 15 bases sitting between them. The CDR3 is 15 residues long. The DNA for the CDR3 is TGCGCCAGCACCAGATCTAGCGAGGACACCGGGGAGCTGTTTTTT. Translating it yields CASTRSSEDTGELFF.

The count of this clone is one. CDR3 nucleotide sequence: TGTGCCAGCAGTTTGATCGGGACAGGGGTACAAGAGCAGTACTTC. Translation gives CASSLIGTGVQEQYF. The rearrangement links TRBV6-5 to TRBJ2-7, with 10 bases matching TRBD1. The CDR3 extends over 15 amino acids. Germline CDR1 is MNHEY and CDR2 is SVGAGI. V lost 4 bases to trimming and J lost 7 bases; unmatched junction nucleotides: 10.

The rearrangement uses TRBV23-1 and TRBJ2-2; 8 nucleotides align to TRBD1. TRBV23-1 is an ORF for which the function is uncertain. CDR3 size: 14 residues. Germline trimming cut 4 bases from V and 3 bases from J; bases unmatched to any gene: 1. The chain's CDR3 is CASSPDRDTGELFF. The CDR3 region has the DNA TGCGCCAGCAGTCCGGACAGGGACACCGGGGAGCTGTTTTTT.

This clone occurred once. V is TRBV5-6 and J is TRBJ2-7, with 7 bases identical to TRBD2. The CDR3 is made up of 17 amino acids. The germline V gene encodes CDR1 SGHDT and CDR2 YYEEEE. V was pared by 4 bases and J by 0 bases, with 13 bases of the junction left unmatched. CDR3 sequence: CASSGQRGPTISYEQYF. DNA for the CDR3: TGTGCCAGCAGCGGGCAGCGGGGACCGACCATCTCCTACGAGCAGTACTTC.